The 20 T cell receptor beta chains below come from one sample, sequenced in a study of blood T cell repertoires in COVID-19. Clones were read by immunoSEQ multiplex PCR, and TCRdb kept only the in-frame ones, dropping some. Of fewer than 500,000 clones in the sample, 70% to 90% were seen once. Material: PBMCs or T cells enriched from blood (not recorded which). The receptors shown here come from a man in his thirties or forties who had recovered from COVID-19.

The chain has TRBV30 and TRBJ1-5, with D perhaps TRBD1 (5 bases). Germline assignment: CDR1 GTSNPN and CDR2 SVGIG (reference sequence). Trimming stripped 8 bases from V and 4 bases from J, with 15 bases between. This CDR3 spans 13 amino acids. CDR3 sequence: CAQAGEGNQPQHF. CDR3 coding DNA: TGTGCCCAAGCGGGGGAAGGGAATCAGCCCCAGCATTTT.

This clone was recorded only once. The chain employs TRBV29-1 and TRBJ2-2; TRBD2 agrees at 8 bases. Germline V gene data show CDR1 as SQVTM and CDR2 as ANQGSEA. J was trimmed by 0 bases and V by 6 bases; bases with no gene match: 3. The CDR3 length is 14 residues. As DNA, the CDR3 is TGCAGCGTACGAGCGGGGGCGAACACCGGGGAGCTGTTTTTT. Its protein is CSVRAGANTGELFF.

This clone appeared a single time. This chain connects TRBV9 to TRBJ1-2; 9 nucleotides line up with TRBD1. Germline V CDR1 and CDR2: SGDLS, YYNGEE. The trim removed 3 bases at V and 3 bases at J, leaving 6 bases unmatched. The CDR3 has 15 residues. CDR3 amino acids: CASSGYDRGDYGYTF. The CDR3 region has the DNA TGTGCCAGCAGCGGTTATGACAGGGGGGACTATGGCTACACCTTC.

This chain connects TRBV30 to TRBJ1-1, with D unclear. The CDR3 runs 11 residues. The germline V gene has CDR1 GTSNPN and CDR2 SVGIG (reference sequence). Deletions cut 3 bases from V and 6 bases from J, with 8 bases between. The DNA of the CDR3 is TGTGCCTGGAGCCTAGCCCCTGAAGCTTTCTTT. Residues: CAWSLAPEAFF.

The rearrangement joins TRBV14 to TRBJ1-1, with 8 bases lining up with TRBD1. Germline V gene data show CDR1 as SGHDN and CDR2 as FVKESK. The CDR3 loop spans 19 amino acids. The junction had 14 bases not matched to a gene; V was cut back by 0 bases and J by 2 bases. In DNA form, the CDR3 reads TGTGCCAGCAGCCAAGATGATCAGGGGGCCGGTTGGAGAAACACTGAAGCTTTCTTT. Translation gives CASSQDDQGAGWRNTEAFF.

The sample holds one count of this clone. This chain uses TRBV5-1 with TRBJ1-1, with D unresolved. Germline V gene data show CDR1 as SGHRS and CDR2 as YFSETQ. Deletions cut 0 bases from V and 6 bases from J, with 12 bases between. The CDR3 runs to 14 residues. CDR3 protein: CASSLGAGGPEAFF. CDR3 nucleotide sequence: TGCGCCAGCAGCTTGGGGGCAGGAGGGCCTGAAGCTTTCTTT. Combining the CDR3 with reference TRBV5-1 and TRBJ1-1 gives the whole variable domain KAGVTQTPRYLIKTRGQQVTLSCSPISGHRSVSWYQQTPGQGLQFLFEYFSETQRNKGNFPGRFSGRQFSNSRSEMNVSTLELGDSALYLCASSLGAGGPEAFFGQGTRLTVV.

This chain links TRBV19 with TRBJ2-7; possibly TRBD1 for D (6 bases). Trimming shortened V by 9 bases and J by 3 bases, and 15 bases separated the two germline ends. Germline-derived CDR1 and CDR2 are LNHDA and SQIVND (reference sequence). CDR3 length: 13 residues. This chain's CDR3 is CASRPRGSYEQYF. The CDR3 DNA follows: TGTGCCAGCCGCCCCAGGGGCAGCTACGAGCAGTACTTC. Full variable domain (remainder filled in from reference TRBV19 and TRBJ2-7): DGGITQSPKYLFRKEGQNVTLSCEQNLNHDAMYWYRQDPGQGLRLIYYSQIVNDFQKGDIAEGYSVSREKKESFPLTVTSAQKNPTAFYLCASRPRGSYEQYFGPGTRLTVT.

This clone was found a few times. The chain carries TRBV25-1 and TRBJ1-1; TRBD1 aligns across 11 bases. The length of the CDR3 is 13 residues. CDR1 MGHDK and CDR2 SYGVNS come from the germline V gene. Losses at the gene ends were 6 bases for V and 5 bases for J; bases not matched to a gene: 2. CDR3 sequence (DNA): TGTGCCAGCAGATGGGACAGGGGGACTGAAGCTTTCTTT. As protein: CASRWDRGTEAFF.

The chain joins TRBV3-1 (or the pseudogene TRBV3-2) to TRBJ1-2; TRBD1 matches at 7 bases. The CDR3 loop spans 15 amino acids. V trimming: 4 bases; J trimming: 4 bases; junction bases outside the gene matches: 9. Germline CDR1 and CDR2: LGHDT and YNNKEL (reference sequence). Here the CDR3 DNA reads TGTGCCAGCAGCCCCGGGCGACAGGGAAGCTATGGCTACACCTTC. Translating gives CASSPGRQGSYGYTF.

The V and J genes are TRBV29-1 and TRBJ2-7; 12 bases fit TRBD2. CDR1 is SQVTM and CDR2 is ANQGSEA in the germline V gene. CDR3 length: 14 residues. V shed 6 bases, J shed 4 bases, and the junction held 7 bases outside the gene matches. The CDR3 DNA is TGCAGCGTCCTTGGACTAGCGGGGAAATACGAGCAGTACTTC. This gives the protein CSVLGLAGKYEQYF.

The chain combines TRBV6-4 with TRBJ1-2; D remains unclear. Trimming pared 2 bases from V and 4 bases from J, leaving 5 bases between. Germline V gene sequence: CDR1 MRHNA, CDR2 SNTAGT. The CDR3 loop spans 12 amino acids. CDR3 sequence (DNA): TGTGCCAGCAGTGACGGCAGCTATGGCTACACCTTC. Encoded protein: CASSDGSYGYTF.

The V and J genes are TRBV10-2 and TRBJ2-3; TRBD2 might be the D (5 bases). V dropped 10 bases and J dropped 7 bases, with 27 bases sitting between them. This CDR3 contains 16 residues. Germline CDR1 reads WSHSY; CDR2 reads SAAADI. In nucleotides, the CDR3 is TGCGCCACCAAGCCCTCAAAGGCGGCGGGCGTTTATACGCAGTATTTT. It is translated as CATKPSKAAGVYTQYF.

The chain recombines TRBV7-9 with TRBJ1-1; a weak D match, TRBD1 (6 bases). There are 16 residues in the CDR3. The V end lost 1 base, the J end lost 1 base, and 13 bases lay between the germline ends. CDR1 and CDR2 from the germline V gene are SEHNR and FQNEAQ (reference sequence). The CDR3 DNA reads TGTGCCAGCAGCTTAGGGGGGCAGGGTTGGAACACTGAAGCTTTCTTT. It codes for CASSLGGQGWNTEAFF. The variable domain in full, with the rest retrieved from reference TRBV7-9 and TRBJ1-1, is DTGVSQNPRHKITKRGQNVTFRCDPISEHNRLYWYRQTLGQGPEFLTYFQNEAQLEKSRLLSDRFSAERPKGSFSTLEIQRTEQGDSAMYLCASSLGGQGWNTEAFFGQGTRLTVV.

The V call is TRBV7-8, the J call TRBJ2-6; TRBD1 aligns across 7 bases. The V gene's germline CDR1 is SGHVS and CDR2 FQNEAQ. This CDR3 contains 17 residues. With V trimmed by 5 bases and J by 0 bases, 7 bases remained unmatched. The CDR3 DNA is TGTGCCAGCAGCACCCGGGACAGCTACTCTGGGGCCAACGTCCTGACTTTC. Its protein product is CASSTRDSYSGANVLTF.

In nucleotides, the CDR3 is TGTGCCAGCATAGACTTGACCTCCTTTGAGCACAATGAGCAGTTCTTC. As protein: CASIDLTSFEHNEQFF. V and J are TRBV2 and TRBJ2-1; D is unclear. Between the trimmed V and J ends, which lost 7 bases and 5 bases, there was a span of 21 bases. There are 16 residues in the CDR3. The V gene's germline CDR1 is SNHLY and CDR2 FYNNEI.

The sample holds a few counts of this clone. The gene calls are TRBV11-2 and TRBJ2-7; D not resolved. Germline V gives CDR1 SGHAT, CDR2 FQNNGV. V shed 1 base and J shed 3 bases, with 13 bases lying between them. This CDR3 is 15 amino acids long. In DNA, the CDR3 is TGTGCCAGCAGCTTAGGTCGCACTTTAAGCTACGAGCAGTACTTC. It translates to CASSLGRTLSYEQYF.

CDR3 amino acids: CASQTAYNEQFF. The CDR3 DNA sequence: TGTGCCAGTCAGACAGCCTACAATGAGCAGTTCTTC. The V call is TRBV19, the J call TRBJ2-1, with D maybe TRBD1 (5 bases). The CDR3 covers 12 residues. The germline CDR1 and CDR2 sequences are LNHDA and SQIVND (reference sequence). Trimming shortened V by 8 bases and J by 2 bases, and 7 bases separated the two germline ends. The whole variable domain, remainder taken from reference TRBV19 and TRBJ2-1, is DGGITQSPKYLFRKEGQNVTLSCEQNLNHDAMYWYRQDPGQGLRLIYYSQIVNDFQKGDIAEGYSVSREKKESFPLTVTSAQKNPTAFYLCASQTAYNEQFFGPGTRLTVL.

The chain is built from TRBV10-3 and TRBJ1-1; D is uncertain. Germline CDR1 and CDR2: ENHRY and SYGVKD. V was trimmed by 0 bases and J by 1 base, leaving 18 bases between them. CDR3 size: 18 residues. CDR3 sequence: CAISESRERGSWNTEAFF. CDR3 bases: TGTGCCATCAGTGAGTCAAGGGAGAGAGGGAGTTGGAACACTGAAGCTTTCTTT.

V usage is TRBV5-5 and J usage is TRBJ1-1; D gene uncertain. Germline CDR1 and CDR2: SGHKS and YYEKEE (reference sequence). The CDR3 sequence is 14 residues long. The V end lost 0 bases, the J end lost 1 base, and 7 bases lay between the germline ends. The CDR3 protein is CASSLATGNTEAFF. DNA of the CDR3: TGTGCCAGCAGCTTGGCCACCGGGAACACTGAAGCTTTCTTT.

The chain links TRBV30 to TRBJ1-2, with D possibly TRBD1 on 6 matching bases. The V end lost 1 base, the J end lost 7 bases, and 10 bases lay between the germline ends. Germline lookup yields CDR1 GTSNPN and CDR2 SVGIG (reference sequence). The CDR3 covers 12 residues. In nucleotides, the CDR3 is TGTGCCTGGAGTGGAGGGACATCTGGCTACACCTTC. Its translation is CAWSGGTSGYTF.